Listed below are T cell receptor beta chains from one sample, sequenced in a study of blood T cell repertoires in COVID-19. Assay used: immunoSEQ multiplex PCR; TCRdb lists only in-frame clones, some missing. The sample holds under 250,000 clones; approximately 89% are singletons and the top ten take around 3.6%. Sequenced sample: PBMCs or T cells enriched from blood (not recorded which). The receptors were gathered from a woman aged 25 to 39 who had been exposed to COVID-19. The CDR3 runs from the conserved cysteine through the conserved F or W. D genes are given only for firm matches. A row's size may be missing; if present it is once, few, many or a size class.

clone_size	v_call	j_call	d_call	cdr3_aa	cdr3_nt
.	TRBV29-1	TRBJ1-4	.	CSAIIGAANEKLFF	TGCAGCGCAATCATTGGGGCGGCTAATGAAAAACTGTTTTTT
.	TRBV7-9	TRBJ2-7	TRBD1	CASSSGQEFDF	TGTGCCAGCAGCTCCGGACAGGAGTTCGACTTC
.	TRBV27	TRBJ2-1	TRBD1	CASSLGTEYNEQFF	TGTGCCAGCAGTTTAGGGACAGAATACAATGAGCAGTTCTTC
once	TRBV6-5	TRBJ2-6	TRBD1	CASSRDRAGANVLTF	TGTGCCAGCAGCCGGGACAGGGCTGGGGCCAACGTCCTGACTTTC
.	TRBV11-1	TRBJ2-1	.	CASGRSSYNEQFF	TGTGCCAGCGGGAGGAGCTCCTACAATGAGCAGTTCTTC
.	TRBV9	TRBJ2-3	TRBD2	CASTSSGRWADTQYF	TGTGCCAGCACGTCTAGCGGGAGGTGGGCAGATACGCAGTATTTT
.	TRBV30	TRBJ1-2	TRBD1	CAWQPGTGFSYTF	TGTGCCTGGCAACCGGGGACAGGGTTCAGCTACACCTTC
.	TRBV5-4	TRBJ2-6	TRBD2	CASTQGLAGISGANVLTF	TGTGCCAGCACCCAAGGACTAGCGGGGATCTCTGGGGCCAACGTCCTGACTTTC
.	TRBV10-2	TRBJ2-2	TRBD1	CASRGTGGWTGELFF	TGCGCCAGCAGAGGTACAGGGGGCTGGACCGGGGAGCTGTTTTTT
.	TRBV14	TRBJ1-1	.	CASSQDRLGPTEAFF	TGTGCCAGCAGCCAAGATCGTCTGGGCCCTACTGAAGCTTTCTTT
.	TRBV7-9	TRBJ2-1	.	CASSLAIIEQFF	TGTGCCAGCAGCTTGGCCATCATTGAGCAGTTCTTC
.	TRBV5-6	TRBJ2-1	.	CASSFRNEQFF	TGTGCCAGCAGCTTCAGAAATGAGCAGTTCTTC
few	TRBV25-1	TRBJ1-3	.	CASSPPGAGNTIYF	TGTGCCAGCAGTCCTCCGGGAGCCGGAAACACCATATATTTT
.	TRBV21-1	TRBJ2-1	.	CASSRQGSVYNEQFF	TGTGCCAGCAGCAGACAGGGGAGCGTCTACAATGAGCAGTTCTTC